Presented here are 17 T cell receptor beta chains from one specimen sequenced in a study of blood T cell repertoires in COVID-19. TCRdb's copy holds only in-frame clones and misses some; the assay was immunoSEQ multiplex PCR. This repertoire shows 250,000 to 300,000 clones, roughly 91% found once; its top ten account for approximately 2%. The sequenced sample consisted of PBMCs or T cells enriched from blood (not recorded which). The receptors shown here come from a woman between 55 and 75 years old in a cohort exposed to, infected with or recovered from COVID-19 (not recorded which).

V usage is TRBV25-1 and J usage is TRBJ2-1; 7 positions match TRBD2. The CDR3 runs 16 residues. Germline trimming cut 2 bases from V and 0 bases from J; bases unmatched to any gene: 4. Looked up from germline, CDR1 is MGHDK and CDR2 is SYGVNS. The CDR3 DNA is TGTGCCAGCAGTGAAGGGGACTACCCCTCCTACAATGAGCAGTTCTTC. Residues: CASSEGDYPSYNEQFF. The variable domain in full, completed from reference TRBV25-1 and TRBJ2-1, reads EADIYQTPRYLVIGTGKKITLECSQTMGHDKMYWYQQDPGMELHLIHYSYGVNSTEKGDLSSESTVSRIRTEHFPLTLESARPSHTSQYLCASSEGDYPSYNEQFFGPGTRLTVL.

CDR3 DNA sequence: TGCAGTGCTAGTTCGGGAGGTTACTCCTACAATGAGCAGTTCTTC. It is translated as CSASSGGYSYNEQFF. The J gene is TRBJ2-1, the V gene TRBV20-1; TRBD2 matches 7 bases. Trimming cost V 3 bases and J 0 bases; bases outside gene matches: 5. This CDR3 is 15 amino acids long. The germline V gene has CDR1 DFQATT and CDR2 SNEGSKA (reference sequence).

V is TRBV11-3 and J is TRBJ2-7; 10 nucleotides line up with TRBD1. J gave up 2 bases and V 5 bases, and 3 bases lay outside the gene matches. The CDR3 contains 14 residues. Germline values: CDR1 SGHNT, CDR2 YENEEA. CDR3 region: CASSEGQGTYEQYF. The CDR3 DNA follows: TGTGCCAGCAGCGAGGGACAGGGGACCTACGAGCAGTACTTC.

V and J are TRBV5-8 and TRBJ2-2; possibly TRBD2 for D (5 bases). Trimming pared 2 bases from V and 1 base from J, leaving 12 bases between. The length of the CDR3 is 16 residues. Germline loops: CDR1 SGHTS, CDR2 YDEGEE. Here the CDR3 DNA reads TGTGCCAGCAGCTTCGGGGTCGGGGTGAACACCGGGGAGCTGTTTTTT. This translates into CASSFGVGVNTGELFF.

The chain carries TRBV9 and TRBJ2-1, with a tentative D call TRBD2 (5 bases). The V gene's germline CDR1 is SGDLS and CDR2 YYNGEE. The CDR3 has 15 residues. V lost 4 bases to trimming and J lost 3 bases, with 14 bases between them. The CDR3 sequence is CASSRGQEIYNEQFF. The CDR3 bases are TGTGCCAGCAGCCGCGGGCAGGAGATCTACAATGAGCAGTTCTTC. Drawing the rest from reference TRBV9 and TRBJ2-1, the complete variable domain is DSGVTQTPKHLITATGQRVTLRCSPRSGDLSVYWYQQSLDQGLQFLIQYYNGEERAKGNILERFSAQQFPDLHSELNLSSLELGDSALYFCASSRGQEIYNEQFFGPGTRLTVL.

A note on this clone: Germline and junction disagree at one end, which may indicate a read error. The chain links TRBV3-1 (or the pseudogene TRBV3-2) to TRBJ2-7; the match to TRBD2 covers 8 bases. The germline CDR1 and CDR2 sequences are LGHDT and YNNKEL (reference sequence). This CDR3 spans 12 amino acids. The DNA of the CDR3 is TGTGCCAGCAGCCAAGCCCCGGGACTAGTGAACTTC. Its protein product is CASSQAPGLVNF.

V usage is TRBV18 and J usage is TRBJ1-4; possibly TRBD1 for D (6 bases). With 5 bases removed from V and 7 bases from J, the gap between germline ends came to 11 bases. Germline CDR1 reads KGHSH; CDR2 reads LQKENI. This CDR3 is 13 amino acids long. The CDR3 loop reads CASSSGEGEKLFF. CDR3 nucleotides: TGTGCCAGCTCATCAGGGGAGGGTGAAAAACTGTTTTTT. The full variable domain, its missing parts supplied by reference TRBV18 and TRBJ1-4, is NAGVMQNPRHLVRRRGQEARLRCSPMKGHSHVYWYRQLPEEGLKFMVYLQKENIIDESGMPKERFSAEFPKEGPSILRIQQVVRGDSAAYFCASSSGEGEKLFFGSGTQLSVL.

The chain uses TRBV2 and TRBJ2-1; TRBD2 aligns across 7 bases. This CDR3 region has 15 residues. With 4 bases clipped from V and 6 bases from J, the junction kept 9 bases outside the gene matches. The germline V gene encodes CDR1 SNHLY and CDR2 FYNNEI. CDR3 in DNA: TGTGCCAGCAGTGGATCCAGCGGGAAGGTCAATGAGCAGTTCTTC. Its translation: CASSGSSGKVNEQFF.

The count of this clone is one. The J gene is TRBJ1-2, the V gene TRBV24-1; 10 nucleotides line up with TRBD1. CDR3 length: 15 residues. Germline values: CDR1 KGHDR, CDR2 SFDVKD. V was clipped by 5 bases and J by 6 bases; unmatched bases: 8. CDR3 coding DNA: TGTGCCACCAGTGTCCCGGGACAGGGGAAGGATGGCTACACCTTC. Its translation: CATSVPGQGKDGYTF.

The gene calls are TRBV29-1 and TRBJ2-7; TRBD1 matches at 10 bases. Per germline, CDR1 SQVTM and CDR2 ANQGSEA. There are 13 residues in the CDR3. V gave up 6 bases and J gave up 4 bases; unmatched junction bases: 6. CDR3 protein: CSVLRDRGYEQYF. The CDR3, as DNA: TGCAGCGTCCTCCGGGACAGGGGTTACGAGCAGTACTTC.

The V call is TRBV5-1, the J call TRBJ1-5, with 7 bases identical to TRBD1. After removal of 4 bases from V and 2 bases from J, the junction contained 6 bases not matched to a gene. Germline V lookup: CDR1 SGHRS, CDR2 YFSETQ. This CDR3 contains 15 residues. The CDR3 loop reads CASSIGTDRNQPQHF. DNA of the CDR3: TGCGCCAGCAGCATAGGGACAGACCGCAATCAGCCCCAGCATTTT.

The J gene is TRBJ2-5, the V gene TRBV7-3, with TRBD1 matching over 10 bases. Looked up from germline, CDR1 is SGHTA and CDR2 is FQGTGA. The V gene end was trimmed by 5 bases and the J gene end by 5 bases; junction bases not matched to a gene: 8. The CDR3 loop spans 15 amino acids. CDR3 protein: CASSNGQGELETQYF. The CDR3 bases are TGTGCCAGCAGCAACGGACAGGGGGAACTGGAGACCCAGTACTTC.

This clone was seen more than once but under ten times. V is TRBV3-1 (or the pseudogene TRBV3-2) and J is TRBJ2-7, with D perhaps TRBD2 (6 bases). There are 17 residues in the CDR3. The germline V gene has CDR1 LGHDT and CDR2 YNNKEL (reference sequence). Trimming shortened V by 1 base and J by 7 bases, and 23 bases separated the two germline ends. CDR3 in DNA: TGTGCCAGCAGCCAAGGTTGGGAACGGGAGCGGTTTAGGGAGCAGTACTTC. It yields the protein CASSQGWERERFREQYF.

The V call is TRBV5-4, the J call TRBJ2-2, with 9 bases aligning to TRBD2. The V gene's germline CDR1 is SGHNT and CDR2 YYREEE (reference sequence). V trimming: 1 base; J trimming: 5 bases; junction bases outside the gene matches: 3. This CDR3 is 15 amino acids long. The CDR3 DNA reads as TGTGCCAGCAGCTTGCAAACTAGCGGGACCGGGGAGCTGTTTTTT. As protein: CASSLQTSGTGELFF.

The chain is built from TRBV28 and TRBJ2-7, with TRBD1 matching 7 bases. V trimming: 1 base; J trimming: 3 bases; junction bases outside the gene matches: 9. CDR1 MDHEN and CDR2 SYDVKM come from the germline V gene. CDR3 length: 16 residues. This CDR3 reads CASSLSTGTAIYEQYF. In DNA, the CDR3 is TGTGCCAGCAGTTTATCGACCGGGACAGCGATCTACGAGCAGTACTTC.

The rearrangement uses TRBV5-1 and TRBJ2-6, with D possibly being TRBD2 (5 bases). Trimming left V 3 bases short and J 4 bases short, with 14 bases between. Germline CDR1 and CDR2: SGHRS and YFSETQ. CDR3 length: 16 amino acids. This chain's CDR3 is CASSWVPTRGANVLTF. The CDR3 nucleotides read TGCGCCAGCAGCTGGGTTCCTACTAGGGGGGCCAACGTCCTGACTTTC.

This clone was counted a single time. V usage is TRBV28 and J usage is TRBJ2-5, with D tentatively TRBD2 (6 bases). Trimming cost V 4 bases and J 5 bases, with 17 bases left between them. This CDR3 is 15 amino acids long. Germline V gene lookup returns CDR1 MDHEN and CDR2 SYDVKM. The CDR3 nucleotides read TGTGCCAGCAGTTCAAACCGGGACTTCAGCGAGACCCAGTACTTC. It encodes CASSSNRDFSETQYF.